The next 30 T cell receptor beta chains were all read from a single sample in a study of OX40 agonist ivuxolimab in advanced cancers. Produced via immunoSEQ multiplex PCR; TCRdb's table is partial and in-frame only. The sample contains tens of thousands of clones, around 80% of which appear only once. The starting material was CD4+ or CD8+ T cells sorted from blood, obtained in a trial of the OX40 agonist ivuxolimab. The receptors originated from an adult with an advanced solid tumor such as melanoma, head and neck, liver or kidney cancer.

V and J are TRBV5-5 and TRBJ2-7; 9 nucleotides agree with TRBD1. The CDR3 extends over 14 amino acids. With V trimmed by 3 bases and J by 1 base, 2 bases remained unmatched. CDR1 and CDR2 from the germline V gene are SGHKS and YYEKEE (reference sequence). As DNA, the CDR3 is TGTGCCAGCAGCTACGGGACAGGGTCCTACGAGCAGTACTTC. Translated, it gives CASSYGTGSYEQYF.

The chain links TRBV5-6 to TRBJ1-2, with a possible D match to TRBD1 (5 bases). Trimming removed 3 bases at V and 5 bases at J, with 17 bases between. The CDR3 is 15 residues long. From germline, CDR1 is SGHDT and CDR2 YYEEEE. The DNA of the CDR3 is TGTGCCAGCAGCTCCACCGGGACGGAAGGGTATGGCTACACCTTC. It codes for CASSSTGTEGYGYTF.

This clone was observed a few times. The chain links TRBV9 to TRBJ1-1, with TRBD1 as a possible D gene (6 bases). The CDR3 is made up of 13 amino acids. The V end was cut by 5 bases, the J end by 4 bases, with 12 bases between. The V gene's germline CDR1 is SGDLS and CDR2 YYNGEE. CDR3 in DNA: TGTGCCAGCAGTAAGGGAGGGGGCACTGAAGCTTTCTTT. It translates to CASSKGGGTEAFF.

The J gene is TRBJ2-1, the V gene TRBV4-1; tentative D call: TRBD1 (5 bases). Trimming stripped 0 bases from V and 3 bases from J, with 12 bases between. The CDR3 is 16 residues long. CDR1 is MGHRA and CDR2 is YSYEKL in the germline V gene. The CDR3 coding sequence is TGCGCCAGCAGCCAAGATAGGGGTTCCTACTACAATGAGCAGTTCTTC. Translating gives CASSQDRGSYYNEQFF.

This chain joins TRBV19 and TRBJ2-1; D gene unclear. CDR1 LNHDA and CDR2 SQIVND come from the germline V gene (reference sequence). Trimming removed 1 base from V and 4 bases from J, with 8 bases in between. The CDR3 is 14 amino acids. The CDR3 DNA reads TGTGCCAGTAGTATAGGGCGTCCTTACAATGAGCAGTTCTTC. Translating it yields CASSIGRPYNEQFF.

The CDR3 DNA reads TGTGCCAGCAGCGTAGACAGGGGTTCACCCCTCCACTTT. This sequence encodes CASSVDRGSPLHF. The V call is TRBV9, the J call TRBJ1-6; the match to TRBD1 covers 7 bases. The CDR3 is 13 amino acids. J lost 9 bases, V lost 0 bases, and 0 bases had no gene match. CDR1 SGDLS and CDR2 YYNGEE come from the germline V gene. The variable domain in full, with the rest retrieved from reference TRBV9 and TRBJ1-6, is DSGVTQTPKHLITATGQRVTLRCSPRSGDLSVYWYQQSLDQGLQFLIQYYNGEERAKGNILERFSAQQFPDLHSELNLSSLELGDSALYFCASSVDRGSPLHFGNGTRLTVT.

The chain links TRBV28 to TRBJ1-3; a weak D match, TRBD1 (5 bases). Trimming pared 2 bases from V and 4 bases from J, leaving 18 bases between. CDR1 is MDHEN and CDR2 is SYDVKM in the germline V gene. This CDR3 has 17 residues. The CDR3 loop reads CASSLRAWGRTGNTIYF. DNA of the CDR3: TGTGCCAGCAGTTTAAGGGCCTGGGGCAGAACGGGAAACACCATATATTTT.

V and J are TRBV19 and TRBJ1-1; TRBD1 matches 7 bases. Germline-derived CDR1 and CDR2 are LNHDA and SQIVND (reference sequence). Trimming took 10 bases from V and 1 from J; bases not matched to a gene: 9. The CDR3 extends over 14 amino acids. CDR3 in amino acids: CATSRGQKNTEAFF. The CDR3 nucleotides read TGTGCCACCTCCAGGGGACAGAAGAACACTGAAGCTTTCTTT.

The chain employs TRBV2 and TRBJ1-1; TRBD1 matches at 8 bases. Per the germline V gene, CDR1 is SNHLY and CDR2 is FYNNEI. V lost 6 bases, J lost 4 bases, and 7 bases stayed unmatched. The CDR3 totals 14 residues. The CDR3 bases are TGTGCCAGCAGCTCACAGGGGGAGGGCACTGAAGCTTTCTTT. It encodes CASSSQGEGTEAFF.

The V gene is TRBV11-3, the J gene TRBJ1-1; TRBD1 might be the D (5 bases). Germline V gives CDR1 SGHNT, CDR2 YENEEA. The CDR3 runs 14 residues. Trimming left V 3 bases short and J 0 bases short, with 8 bases between. CDR3 region: CASSLGRVNTEAFF. For the CDR3, the DNA is TGTGCCAGCAGCTTGGGCAGGGTGAACACTGAAGCTTTCTTT.

The V and J genes are TRBV4-1 and TRBJ2-3, with no clear D. The germline CDR1 and CDR2 sequences are MGHRA and YSYEKL. The CDR3 runs to 16 residues. V lost 0 bases to trimming and J lost 2 bases, with 12 bases between them. The DNA of the CDR3 is TGCGCCAGCAGCCAAGATCAAGGCATCCCCACAGATACGCAGTATTTT. Translation gives CASSQDQGIPTDTQYF.

V is TRBV7-2 and J is TRBJ2-3; D possibly corresponds to TRBD1 (6 bases). This CDR3 contains 14 residues. Trimming shortened V by 4 bases and J by 1 base, and 9 bases separated the two germline ends. From germline, CDR1 is SGHTA and CDR2 FQGNSA. The CDR3 loop reads CASSSRQGTDTQYF. The CDR3 nucleotides read TGTGCCAGCAGCTCACGACAGGGCACAGATACGCAGTATTTT. Full variable domain (rest looked up from reference TRBV7-2 and TRBJ2-3): GAGVSQSPSNKVTEKGKDVELRCDPISGHTALYWYRQSLGQGLEFLIYFQGNSAPDKSGLPSDRFSAERTGGSVSTLTIQRTQQEDSAVYLCASSSRQGTDTQYFGPGTRLTVL.

The rearrangement joins TRBV6-6 to TRBJ2-1; D is possibly TRBD1 or TRBD2 (5 bases each). The CDR3 sequence is 16 residues long. V was cut by 4 bases and J by 2 bases, with 15 bases left in between. Germline CDR1 reads MNHNY; CDR2 reads SVGAGI (reference sequence). CDR3 loop: CASSLYRDLAYNEQFF. The CDR3 DNA is TGTGCCAGCAGTTTATATCGGGACCTAGCCTACAATGAGCAGTTCTTC.

The chain joins TRBV7-2 to TRBJ1-3, with TRBD1 matching 7 bases. The CDR3 has 15 residues. Trimming at V came to 2 bases and at J to 2 bases, leaving 3 bases not matched to a gene. Germline lookup yields CDR1 SGHTA and CDR2 FQGNSA. CDR3 amino acids: CASSLSTGTGNTIYF. In nucleotides, the CDR3 is TGTGCCAGCAGCTTATCGACAGGGACTGGAAACACCATATATTTT.

This clone turned up a few times. This sequence joins TRBV19 and TRBJ2-1; 11 nucleotides line up with TRBD2. Per germline, CDR1 LNHDA and CDR2 SQIVND (reference sequence). Losses at the gene ends were 6 bases for V and 14 bases for J; bases not matched to a gene: 12. CDR3 size: 14 residues. CDR3 region: CASREGLAVSEEFF. The CDR3 DNA sequence: TGTGCCAGTAGGGAGGGACTAGCGGTCTCAGAGGAGTTCTTC.

This clone was seen a single time. The chain has TRBV5-1 and TRBJ2-1, with 12 bases aligning to TRBD2. The CDR3 totals 19 residues. Germline V gene data show CDR1 as SGHRS and CDR2 as YFSETQ. V lost 2 bases, J lost 2 bases, and 11 bases stayed unmatched. This CDR3 reads CASSLLAGGLHGPYNEQFF. CDR3 in DNA: TGCGCCAGCAGCTTACTAGCGGGGGGCCTCCACGGACCCTACAATGAGCAGTTCTTC. Based on the CDR3 plus reference TRBV5-1 and TRBJ2-1, the full variable domain is KAGVTQTPRYLIKTRGQQVTLSCSPISGHRSVSWYQQTPGQGLQFLFEYFSETQRNKGNFPGRFSGRQFSNSRSEMNVSTLELGDSALYLCASSLLAGGLHGPYNEQFFGPGTRLTVL.

Of note for this clone: At one end the junction does not follow the germline gene, possibly because of a read error. V usage is TRBV7-3 and J usage is TRBJ2-4; TRBD1 matches 8 bases. CDR3 length: 13 amino acids. Germline CDR1 and CDR2: SGHTA and FQGTGA. The CDR3 nucleotides read TGTGCCAGCAGCACGGGGAGGACAGGGATGGCGCACTTC. This sequence encodes CASSTGRTGMAHF. The full variable domain, with the rest looked up from reference TRBV7-3 and TRBJ2-4, is GAGVSQTPSNKVTEKGKYVELRCDPISGHTALYWYRQSLGQGPEFLIYFQGTGAADDSGLPNDRFFAVRPEGSVSTLKIQRTERGDSAVYLCASSTGRTGMAHFGAGTRLSVL.

The V call is TRBV14, the J call TRBJ2-1, with 10 bases lining up with TRBD1. V shed 0 bases and J 5 bases; nucleotides not matched to a gene: 7. This CDR3 contains 17 residues. Germline V gives CDR1 SGHDN, CDR2 FVKESK. CDR3 DNA sequence: TGTGCCAGCAGCCAAGATTTGTGGGACAGGGGACACAATGAGCAGTTCTTC. The encoded protein is CASSQDLWDRGHNEQFF. The whole variable domain, filled in from reference TRBV14 and TRBJ2-1, reads EAGVTQFPSHSVIEKGQTVTLRCDPISGHDNLYWYRRVMGKEIKFLLHFVKESKQDESGMPNNRFLAERTGGTYSTLKVQPAELEDSGVYFCASSQDLWDRGHNEQFFGPGTRLTVL.

The genes are TRBV18 and TRBJ2-5; D may match TRBD1 or TRBD2 (6 bases each). Germline CDR1 and CDR2: KGHSH and LQKENI. The V and J ends lost 6 bases and 4 bases respectively, with 15 bases between them. This CDR3 is built from 14 residues. The CDR3 here is CASSDFGGGETQYF. The CDR3 DNA reads as TGTGCCAGCTCCGACTTTGGAGGGGGAGAGACCCAGTACTTC.

A note on this clone: The identical CDR3 is also encoded by other nucleotide sequences in the sample. The chain couples TRBV18 to TRBJ2-3, with a possible D match to TRBD1 (5 bases). This CDR3 is built from 14 residues. The V end lost 3 bases, the J end lost 4 bases, and 11 bases lay between the germline ends. Germline V gene lookup returns CDR1 KGHSH and CDR2 LQKENI. CDR3 sequence: CASSPGQASDTQYF. CDR3 DNA sequence: TGTGCCAGCTCACCGGGGCAGGCGTCAGATACGCAGTATTTT.

The CDR3: CATSREQGNQPQHF. CDR3 coding DNA: TGTGCCACCAGCAGAGAACAAGGGAATCAGCCCCAGCATTTT. The chain joins TRBV15 to TRBJ1-5; D not certain. The CDR3 totals 14 residues. Germline CDR1 is LNHNV and CDR2 is YYDKDF (reference sequence). Trimming cost V 0 bases and J 4 bases, with 7 bases left between them.

This clone has only a few counts. The rearrangement uses TRBV6-1 and TRBJ1-5, with D possibly TRBD1 on 5 matching bases. Between the trimmed V and J ends, which lost 0 bases and 9 bases, there was a span of 12 bases. The CDR3 has 14 amino acids. Germline V gene sequence: CDR1 MNHNS, CDR2 SASEGT. The CDR3 sequence: CASSEAWGPGPQHF. CDR3 sequence (DNA): TGTGCCAGCAGTGAAGCTTGGGGCCCGGGGCCCCAGCATTTT.

The V and J genes are TRBV2 and TRBJ2-7; 7 bases fit TRBD1. Germline trimming cut 7 bases from V and 6 bases from J; bases unmatched to any gene: 6. The germline V gene has CDR1 SNHLY and CDR2 FYNNEI. The CDR3 is 12 residues long. This CDR3 is CASKQGTTEQYF. In DNA form, the CDR3 reads TGTGCCAGCAAACAGGGGACGACCGAGCAGTACTTC.

The chain combines TRBV9 with TRBJ1-5; 10 nucleotides agree with TRBD1. CDR3 length: 17 residues. The germline V gene has CDR1 SGDLS and CDR2 YYNGEE. The junction had 9 bases not matched to a gene; V was cut back by 4 bases and J by 2 bases. The CDR3 sequence is CASSTRQGAGGNQPQHF. For the CDR3, the DNA is TGTGCCAGCAGCACACGACAGGGGGCTGGGGGCAATCAGCCCCAGCATTTT.

The CDR3 bases are TGTGCCAGCAGCTTGCTAGCGGGGGACCCTAGCACAGATACGCAGTATTTT. This codes for CASSLLAGDPSTDTQYF. The chain recombines TRBV7-2 with TRBJ2-3; 10 bases map to TRBD2. Per germline, CDR1 SGHTA and CDR2 FQGNSA. This CDR3 spans 17 amino acids. V lost 3 bases, J lost 0 bases, and 6 bases stayed unmatched.

V gene TRBV7-3 combines with J gene TRBJ2-3; 7 bases match TRBD1. The CDR3 runs 15 residues. Germline CDR1 SGHTA, CDR2 FQGTGA. V shed 5 bases and J 0 bases; nucleotides not matched to a gene: 5. The CDR3 DNA is TGTGCCAGCAGCGACAACAGGGGAAGCACAGATACGCAGTATTTT. Amino acid sequence: CASSDNRGSTDTQYF.

V usage is TRBV6-1 and J usage is TRBJ2-2; TRBD1 aligns across 7 bases. Germline V gene data show CDR1 as MNHNS and CDR2 as SASEGT. This CDR3 comprises 14 residues. Trimming removed 6 bases from V and 4 bases from J; junction bases left unmatched: 5. For the CDR3, the DNA is TGTGCCAGCAGGGTTACAGGGGCCACCGGGGAGCTGTTTTTT. Translation: CASRVTGATGELFF.

This chain connects TRBV6-6 to TRBJ2-1, with D possibly TRBD2 on 6 matching bases. CDR3 length equals 15 residues. V shed 3 bases and J shed 0 bases, with 9 bases lying between them. Germline V gives CDR1 MNHNY, CDR2 SVGAGI (reference sequence). The CDR3 sequence: CASSYGGSSYNEQFF. DNA for the CDR3: TGTGCCAGCAGTTATGGGGGGAGCTCCTACAATGAGCAGTTCTTC.

V usage is TRBV5-1 and J usage is TRBJ1-1; no clear D gene. The germline CDR1 and CDR2 sequences are SGHRS and YFSETQ. The CDR3 length is 13 residues. V was pared by 2 bases and J by 3 bases, with 8 bases between. The CDR3 nucleotides read TGCGCCAGCAGCTTCGGGGTGGACACTGAAGCTTTCTTT. This translates into CASSFGVDTEAFF.

This chain links TRBV10-1 with TRBJ1-1; D gene unclear. CDR1 WNHNN and CDR2 SYGVQD come from the germline V gene (reference sequence). With 4 bases removed from V and 1 base from J, the gap between germline ends came to 7 bases. This CDR3 has 13 residues. The CDR3 nucleotides are TGCGCCAGCAGTGTGCTAGAGAACACTGAAGCTTTCTTT. This sequence encodes CASSVLENTEAFF.